The sequence of this T cell receptor beta chain was determined in a study of blood T cell repertoires in COVID-19. The method was immunoSEQ multiplex PCR; TCRdb's version includes in-frame clones alone and lacks a portion of them. The sample records roughly 310,000 clones, approximately 87% being singletons. The CDR3 sequence is 11 residues long. Germline V gene data show CDR1 as MDHEN and CDR2 as SYDVKM. Trimming shortened V by 6 bases and J by 2 bases, and 4 bases separated the two germline ends. The sequence derives from a woman in her forties or fifties with active or convalescent COVID-19. The sequenced sample consisted of peripheral blood. The chain joins TRBV28 to TRBJ1-1; no definite D call. CDR3: CASRLNTEAFF. In DNA, the CDR3 is TGTGCCAGCAGGCTAAACACTGAAGCTTTCTTT.